The 9 T cell receptor beta chains in this list originate from one sample, sequenced in a study of shared clonotypes between healthy human individuals. Clones were read by immunoSEQ multiplex PCR, and TCRdb kept only the in-frame ones, dropping some. The sample shows 400,000 to 500,000 clones, roughly 85% of them seen only once. The sample comprised PBMCs. These receptors all come from a woman in her thirties or forties in good health. Some clones in this sample may be carry-over from other donors' samples.

This clone was counted between two and nine times. This sequence joins TRBV7-9 and TRBJ2-3; D gene unclear. V lost 3 bases to trimming and J lost 4 bases, with 11 bases between them. The CDR3 consists of 14 residues. Per the germline V gene, CDR1 is SEHNR and CDR2 is FQNEAQ (reference sequence). The CDR3 protein is CASSFERLADTQYF. CDR3 DNA sequence: TGTGCCAGCAGCTTCGAAAGACTGGCAGATACGCAGTATTTT.

V usage is TRBV5-1 and J usage is TRBJ2-5; tentatively, D is TRBD1 (7 bases). This CDR3 region has 14 residues. Trimming removed 2 bases from V and 3 bases from J, with 11 bases in between. Germline V gene sequence: CDR1 SGHRS, CDR2 YFSETQ. The chain's CDR3 is CASSLGGGEETQYF. The CDR3 region has the DNA TGCGCCAGCAGCTTAGGAGGGGGCGAAGAGACCCAGTACTTC.

Details on this clone: The same CDR3 is also encoded by other DNA sequences in this sample. The CDR3 loop reads CATSRDPGPQETQYF. The CDR3, as DNA: TGTGCCACCAGCAGAGATCCGGGACCCCAAGAGACCCAGTACTTC. The rearrangement links TRBV15 to TRBJ2-5; perhaps D is TRBD1 or TRBD2 (5 bases each). CDR1 is LNHNV, CDR2 YYDKDF, per germline (reference sequence). The ends were cut back, 0 bases at V and 1 base at J, with 9 bases in the middle. CDR3 length: 15 amino acids.

The chain recombines TRBV28 with TRBJ1-5; 7 nucleotides align to TRBD1. The CDR3 sequence is 12 residues long. CDR1 and CDR2 (germline): MDHEN, SYDVKM. V lost 6 bases and J lost 6; bases outside the gene matches: 2. The CDR3: CASRTGFQPQHF. DNA of the CDR3: TGTGCCAGCAGGACAGGGTTTCAGCCCCAGCATTTT.

Regarding this clone: Other DNA sequences in this sample translate to the same CDR3. This sequence joins TRBV7-3 and TRBJ2-1; 8 nucleotides match TRBD2. Germline lookup yields CDR1 SGHTA and CDR2 FQGTGA. V lost 4 bases and J lost 7; bases outside the gene matches: 3. CDR3 length: 13 amino acids. CDR3: CASSSGLGNEQFF. The CDR3 DNA reads TGTGCCAGCAGCTCGGGACTAGGGAATGAGCAGTTCTTC.

This rearrangement joins TRBV18 to TRBJ2-1; possibly TRBD2 for D (6 bases). Per the germline V gene, CDR1 is KGHSH and CDR2 is LQKENI. Deletions cut 1 base from V and 0 bases from J, with 13 bases between. The CDR3 runs 17 residues. The CDR3 coding sequence is TGTGCCAGCTCACCACGGGCCCGGGACTCCTCCTACAATGAGCAGTTCTTC. It specifies CASSPRARDSSYNEQFF.

This clone was seen just once. The chain has TRBV28 and TRBJ2-7; D unresolved. CDR1 is MDHEN, CDR2 SYDVKM, per germline. Trimming pared 3 bases from V and 3 bases from J, leaving 9 bases between. This CDR3 is 13 amino acids long. The CDR3 spells CASSLLTHYEQYF. CDR3 nucleotides: TGTGCCAGCAGTTTGTTGACACACTACGAGCAGTACTTC.

This chain links TRBV9 with TRBJ2-1; 11 nucleotides line up with TRBD2. Unmatched junction bases numbered 15, after V lost 0 bases and J lost 13 bases. Germline V gene lookup returns CDR1 SGDLS and CDR2 YYNGEE. CDR3 length equals 17 residues. Written as DNA, the CDR3 is TGTGCCAGCAGCGTAGGTCTATTCGGGACTAGCGGAAGTCTTCAGTTCTTC. Encoded protein: CASSVGLFGTSGSLQFF. The variable domain in full, with the rest retrieved from reference TRBV9 and TRBJ2-1, is DSGVTQTPKHLITATGQRVTLRCSPRSGDLSVYWYQQSLDQGLQFLIQYYNGEERAKGNILERFSAQQFPDLHSELNLSSLELGDSALYFCASSVGLFGTSGSLQFFGPGTRLTVL.

CDR3 coding DNA: TGTGCCAGTTTCGGCACTGAAGCTTTCTTT. Its translation is CASFGTEAFF. This chain connects TRBV7-9 to TRBJ1-1; unclear D gene. Trimming removed 9 bases from V and 4 bases from J, with 6 bases in between. The germline V gene encodes CDR1 SEHNR and CDR2 FQNEAQ (reference sequence). This CDR3 region has 10 residues. Using reference TRBV7-9 and TRBJ1-1 for the parts outside the CDR3, the full variable domain is DTGVSQNPRHKITKRGQNVTFRCDPISEHNRLYWYRQTLGQGPEFLTYFQNEAQLEKSRLLSDRFSAERPKGSFSTLEIQRTEQGDSAMYLCASFGTEAFFGQGTRLTVV.